Given below is one T cell receptor (beta chain) in context. Its antigen is still unknown. This entry is derived from a study of T cell responses to AZD1222 COVID-19 vaccine. Study context: Second-dose recipients at about 4 or about 12 weeks were treated as one pooled group. Findings of the study overall: Baseline seropositives among AZD1222 recipients totaled only six or seven. Increased Spike-specific TCR breadth and depth were observed after two AZD1222 doses.

TCRdb's copy holds only in-frame clones and misses some; the assay was immunoSEQ multiplex PCR. Altogether approximately 180,000 clones are present, about 90% being singletons, with the ten largest covering about 3%. Between the trimmed V and J ends, which lost 0 bases and 5 bases, there was a span of 10 bases. Germline V gives CDR1 LNHDA, CDR2 SQIVND (reference sequence). The CDR3 loop spans 14 amino acids. This TCR was recovered from an adult in good health. The chain is built from TRBV19 and TRBJ1-1; D may be TRBD1 (6 bases). The source material was peripheral blood, sampled on day 0 of AZD1222 vaccination. The CDR3 spells CASSIDYRDTEAFF. CDR3 sequence (DNA): TGTGCCAGTAGTATAGATTACAGGGATACTGAAGCTTTCTTT. Drawing the rest from reference TRBV19 and TRBJ1-1, the complete variable domain is DGGITQSPKYLFRKEGQNVTLSCEQNLNHDAMYWYRQDPGQGLRLIYYSQIVNDFQKGDIAEGYSVSREKKESFPLTVTSAQKNPTAFYLCASSIDYRDTEAFFGQGTRLTVV.